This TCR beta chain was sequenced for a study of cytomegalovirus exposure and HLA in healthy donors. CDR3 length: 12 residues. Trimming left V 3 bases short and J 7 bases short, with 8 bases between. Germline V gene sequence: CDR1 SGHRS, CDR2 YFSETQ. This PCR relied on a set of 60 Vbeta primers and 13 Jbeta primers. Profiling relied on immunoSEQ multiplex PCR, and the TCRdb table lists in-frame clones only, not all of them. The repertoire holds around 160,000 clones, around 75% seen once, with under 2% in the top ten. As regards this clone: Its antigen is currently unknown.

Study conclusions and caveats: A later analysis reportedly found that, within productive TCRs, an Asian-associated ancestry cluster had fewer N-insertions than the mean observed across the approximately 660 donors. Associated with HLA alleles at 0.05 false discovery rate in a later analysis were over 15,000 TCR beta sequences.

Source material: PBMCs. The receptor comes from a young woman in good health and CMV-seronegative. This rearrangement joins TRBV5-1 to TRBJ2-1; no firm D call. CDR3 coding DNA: TGCGCCAGCAGCTCCCTTCGGAATGAGCAGTTCTTC. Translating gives CASSSLRNEQFF.